These 19 T cell receptor beta chains share one sample of origin, sequenced in a study of OX40 agonist ivuxolimab in advanced cancers. The repertoire was sequenced with immunoSEQ multiplex PCR; TCRdb's copy has only in-frame clones and lacks some. The sample holds tens of thousands of clones, 87% seen once. Source: CD4+ or CD8+ T cells sorted from blood, taken in a trial of the OX40 agonist ivuxolimab. The receptors stem from an adult with an advanced solid tumor such as melanoma, head and neck, liver or kidney cancer.

The chain uses TRBV28 and TRBJ1-1; D is undetermined. Germline V lookup: CDR1 MDHEN, CDR2 SYDVKM. The CDR3 runs 15 residues. Trimming pared 6 bases from V and 0 bases from J, leaving 14 bases between. The CDR3 DNA reads TGTGCCAGCAGCCCGCCGGGAGGCCTGAACACTGAAGCTTTCTTT. Protein product: CASSPPGGLNTEAFF. The entire variable domain, with the rest obtained from reference TRBV28 and TRBJ1-1, is as follows: DVKVTQSSRYLVKRTGEKVFLECVQDMDHENMFWYRQDPGLGLRLIYFSYDVKMKEKGDIPEGYSVSREKKERFSLILESASTNQTSMYLCASSPPGGLNTEAFFGQGTRLTVV.

The chain joins TRBV11-2 to TRBJ2-2; D ambiguous. The length of the CDR3 is 12 residues. Germline lookup yields CDR1 SGHAT and CDR2 FQNNGV. V dropped 0 bases and J dropped 5 bases, with 1 base sitting between them. The chain's CDR3 is CASSLETGELFF. CDR3 coding DNA: TGTGCCAGCAGCTTAGAGACCGGGGAGCTGTTTTTT.

The V gene is TRBV29-1, the J gene TRBJ1-2, with D unresolved. CDR3 length: 12 amino acids. CDR1 is SQVTM, CDR2 ANQGSEA, per germline. V was shortened by 4 bases and J by 4 bases, with 10 bases between the two germline ends. CDR3 coding DNA: TGCAGCGTTGGGGCAGGCTCCTATGGCTACACCTTC. This codes for CSVGAGSYGYTF.

The CDR3 reads CTSSQVEGLAGGRSTDTQYF. Here the CDR3 DNA reads TGCACCAGCAGCCAAGTCGAGGGACTAGCGGGGGGCCGTAGCACAGATACGCAGTATTTT. This chain links TRBV1 with TRBJ2-3; the table's TRBD2 call for D was not verified on the DNA. TRBV1 has pseudogene status. The CDR3 consists of 20 residues.

This clone has only a few counts. The J gene is TRBJ1-3, the V gene TRBV7-3; possible D gene TRBD1, 6 bases. V lost 5 bases to trimming and J lost 4 bases, with 15 bases between them. The CDR3 sequence is 15 residues long. Germline CDR1 and CDR2: SGHTA and FQGTGA. DNA for the CDR3: TGTGCCAGCAGCAAACAAGGGGGTGCAGGAAACACCATATATTTT. It encodes CASSKQGGAGNTIYF.

This chain connects TRBV4-2 to TRBJ2-1; 8 bases map to TRBD2. The CDR3 loop spans 15 amino acids. With V trimmed by 4 bases and J by 2 bases, 4 bases remained unmatched. Germline CDR1 is LGHNA and CDR2 is YNFKEQ. CDR3: CASSPGTSAYNEQFF. Here the CDR3 DNA reads TGTGCCAGCAGCCCGGGGACTAGTGCCTACAATGAGCAGTTCTTC.

This sequence joins TRBV18 and TRBJ2-5; 8 bases line up with TRBD1. Germline CDR1 and CDR2: KGHSH and LQKENI. With 0 bases clipped from V and 7 bases from J, the junction kept 7 bases outside the gene matches. The CDR3 extends over 15 amino acids. The CDR3 coding sequence is TGTGCCAGCTCACCACCGATAGGACAGGGAGGGACCCAGTACTTC. Its protein product is CASSPPIGQGGTQYF.

The chain couples TRBV14 to TRBJ2-5, with D tentatively TRBD1 (6 bases). Germline V gene data show CDR1 as SGHDN and CDR2 as FVKESK. V lost 6 bases, J lost 4 bases, and 18 bases lay in between. The CDR3 runs to 15 residues. CDR3 amino acids: CASSPTGTRLETQYF. The CDR3 DNA follows: TGTGCCAGCAGTCCCACCGGGACAAGATTAGAGACCCAGTACTTC.

This sequence joins TRBV6-6 and TRBJ1-5; 9 nucleotides agree with TRBD1. V was clipped by 4 bases and J by 7 bases; unmatched bases: 5. The germline gives CDR1 MNHNY, CDR2 SVGAGI (reference sequence). The CDR3 length is 14 residues. The CDR3 coding sequence is TGTGCCAGCAGTTCAACAGGGGGCGGACAGCCCCAGCATTTT. Translating gives CASSSTGGGQPQHF.

The rearrangement uses TRBV29-1 and TRBJ2-2, with 12 positions matching TRBD2. CDR1 is SQVTM and CDR2 is ANQGSEA in the germline V gene. V was pared by 6 bases and J by 5 bases, with 16 bases of the junction left unmatched. The CDR3 extends over 18 amino acids. The CDR3 region is CSVRQQWTSGISTGELFF. Written as DNA, the CDR3 is TGCAGCGTGAGGCAGCAATGGACTAGCGGGATAAGTACCGGGGAGCTGTTTTTT.

This chain's CDR3 is CASRLIRENTGELFF. For the CDR3, the DNA is TGCGCCAGCAGACTAATCAGGGAGAACACCGGGGAGCTGTTTTTT. This chain connects TRBV5-1 to TRBJ2-2; D is perhaps TRBD1 (5 bases). The CDR3 length is 15 residues. Germline V gene sequence: CDR1 SGHRS, CDR2 YFSETQ. The V gene lost 5 bases and the J gene lost 1 base, with 12 bases spanning the gap.

The chain couples TRBV5-1 to TRBJ2-5; possibly TRBD1 for D (6 bases). Germline-derived CDR1 and CDR2 are SGHRS and YFSETQ. V dropped 2 bases and J dropped 6 bases, with 14 bases sitting between them. This CDR3 region has 14 residues. The CDR3 region is CASSLPGVRKTQYF. CDR3 nucleotide sequence: TGCGCCAGCAGCTTACCAGGGGTAAGAAAGACCCAGTACTTC. The complete variable domain, with remaining parts taken from reference TRBV5-1 and TRBJ2-5, reads KAGVTQTPRYLIKTRGQQVTLSCSPISGHRSVSWYQQTPGQGLQFLFEYFSETQRNKGNFPGRFSGRQFSNSRSEMNVSTLELGDSALYLCASSLPGVRKTQYFGPGTRLLVL.

The J gene is TRBJ1-5, the V gene TRBV19; 9 positions agree with TRBD1. The V segment lost 6 bases and the J segment 6 bases; nucleotides outside the gene matches: 3. Germline V lookup: CDR1 LNHDA, CDR2 SQIVND (reference sequence). CDR3 length: 13 amino acids. As DNA, the CDR3 is TGTGCCAGTAGGGGACAGGGTCTTCAGCCCCAGCATTTT. Translation: CASRGQGLQPQHF.

The sample holds a few counts of this clone. This sequence joins TRBV5-1 and TRBJ1-6; unclear D gene. CDR1 and CDR2 from the germline V gene are SGHRS and YFSETQ. V was trimmed by 1 base and J by 5 bases, leaving 10 bases between them. This CDR3 has 15 amino acids. The CDR3 region is CASSLNSPDNSPLHF. The CDR3 DNA is TGCGCCAGCAGCTTGAACAGCCCAGATAATTCACCCCTCCACTTT.

The rearrangement uses TRBV10-3 and TRBJ1-5; D is ambiguous. Trimming pared 2 bases from V and 10 bases from J, leaving 12 bases between. The CDR3 contains 13 residues. Germline CDR1 reads ENHRY; CDR2 reads SYGVKD. The CDR3 nucleotides are TGTGCCATCAGTGAGGTCCAGTCCGAACCCCAGCATTTT. It codes for CAISEVQSEPQHF.

The V and J genes are TRBV9 and TRBJ2-1; TRBD1 agrees at 9 bases. This CDR3 has 16 amino acids. CDR1 is SGDLS and CDR2 is YYNGEE in the germline V gene. After removal of 0 bases from V and 5 bases from J, the junction contained 6 bases not matched to a gene. CDR3 DNA sequence: TGTGCCAGCAGCGTAGCTGAGGGACAGGGCGACAATGAGCAGTTCTTC. Protein sequence: CASSVAEGQGDNEQFF.

This clone showed up just once. The chain carries TRBV5-1 and TRBJ2-3; 14 positions match TRBD2. Germline V gene data show CDR1 as SGHRS and CDR2 as YFSETQ. The V gene end was trimmed by 2 bases and the J gene end by 4 bases; junction bases not matched to a gene: 9. There are 18 residues in the CDR3. CDR3 nucleotides: TGCGCCAGCAGCTTAGATCCGGGACTAGCGGGAGTCGCAGATACGCAGTATTTT. Protein product: CASSLDPGLAGVADTQYF. The full variable domain, in which reference TRBV5-1 and TRBJ2-3 provide the parts outside the CDR3, is KAGVTQTPRYLIKTRGQQVTLSCSPISGHRSVSWYQQTPGQGLQFLFEYFSETQRNKGNFPGRFSGRQFSNSRSEMNVSTLELGDSALYLCASSLDPGLAGVADTQYFGPGTRLTVL.

This clone has only one observation. V is TRBV5-8 and J is TRBJ2-5; D tentatively reads TRBD1 or TRBD2 (6 bases each). CDR1 and CDR2 from the germline V gene are SGHTS and YDEGEE. Trimming pared 0 bases from V and 4 bases from J, leaving 13 bases between. The CDR3 is made up of 15 amino acids. As DNA, the CDR3 is TGTGCCAGCAGCTTGGGGGGGCGGGAAGGAGAGACCCAGTACTTC. Translated, it gives CASSLGGREGETQYF.

The genes are TRBV6-5 and TRBJ1-2; TRBD1 matches 9 bases. Per the germline V gene, CDR1 is MNHEY and CDR2 is SVGAGI. This CDR3 comprises 14 residues. Unmatched junction bases numbered 9, after V lost 6 bases and J lost 7 bases. CDR3 in amino acids: CASRAQGASGGYTF. In DNA form, the CDR3 reads TGTGCCAGCAGAGCACAGGGGGCGTCCGGTGGCTACACCTTC.